This TCR beta chain emerged from a study of tumor-infiltrating lymphocytes in oesophageal squamous cell carcinoma. By sample share, this clonotype is medium-sized (0.01 to 0.1%). CDR1 is KGHDR, CDR2 SFDVKD, per germline. CDR3 length: 13 residues. V trimming: 9 bases; J trimming: 5 bases; junction bases outside the gene matches: 6. One entry per CDR3 protein, called by TCRdb with MiXCR from the PCR reads. Among approximately 5,600 distinct CDR3 sequences, over 12% were seen once, and the ten largest hold 23%. This chain uses TRBV24-1 with TRBJ2-3; 8 bases match TRBD2. The specimen was normal esophageal tissue next to the tumor. This TCR derives from a male donor with esophageal squamous cell carcinoma. Here the CDR3 DNA reads TGTGCCACCTCCCTAGCGGGCCTAGATACGCAGTATTTT. Residues: CATSLAGLDTQYF.